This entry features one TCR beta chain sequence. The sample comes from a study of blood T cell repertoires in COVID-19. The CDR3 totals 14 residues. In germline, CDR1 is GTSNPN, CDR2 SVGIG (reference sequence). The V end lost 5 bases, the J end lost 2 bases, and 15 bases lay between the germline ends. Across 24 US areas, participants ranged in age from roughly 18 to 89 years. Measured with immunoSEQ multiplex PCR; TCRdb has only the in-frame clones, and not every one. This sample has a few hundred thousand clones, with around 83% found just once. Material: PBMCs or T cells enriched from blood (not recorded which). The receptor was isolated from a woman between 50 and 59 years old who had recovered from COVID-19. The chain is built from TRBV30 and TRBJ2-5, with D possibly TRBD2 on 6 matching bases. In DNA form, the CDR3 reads TGTGCCTGGGAAGAGGAGGGATCACAAGAGACCCAGTACTTC. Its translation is CAWEEEGSQETQYF. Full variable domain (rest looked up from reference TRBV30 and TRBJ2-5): SQTIHQWPATLVQPVGSPLSLECTVEGTSNPNLYWYRQAAGRGLQLLFYSVGIGQISSEVPQNLSASRPQDRQFILSSKKLLLSDSGFYLCAWEEEGSQETQYFGPGTRLLVL.